Listed below are T cell receptor beta chains from one sample, sequenced in a study of T cells after yellow fever vaccination. TCRdb reprocessed the 5' RACE reads via MiXCR and lists one record per CDR3 protein. This table holds hundreds of thousands of distinct CDR3 sequences, about 9.5% found once. The specimen was PBMCs, collected on the day of the first yellow fever vaccination. These receptors were obtained from a man between 18 and 29 years old who received the YFV17D yellow fever vaccine. CDR3s include the opening cysteine and the closing phenylalanine or tryptophan. Each record gives: J gene, CDR3 length, V gene, CDR3 protein.

>TRBJ1-2|15|TRBV7-2
CASSFRDRGYYGYTF
>TRBJ1-1|17|TRBV24-1
CATSDLRHLQGNTEAFF
>TRBJ2-5|16|TRBV6-5
CASSYSGTGWQETQYF
>TRBJ2-7|14|TRBV18
CASSLVVVSAEQYF
>TRBJ2-5|15|TRBV24-1
CATSALLADQETQYF
>TRBJ2-1|12|TRBV30
CAWSVGYNEQFF
>TRBJ2-5|15|TRBV12-3/TRBV12-4
CASSLGQRGPETQYF
>TRBJ2-3|12|TRBV28
CASSPGGFPSSF
>TRBJ2-3|16|TRBV19
CASSPVGIIRTDTQYF
>TRBJ2-2|13|TRBV9
CASSVAFPGELFF
>TRBJ2-7|18|TRBV7-3
CASSLLAGTDFQVYEQYF
>TRBJ2-6|17|TRBV4-1
CASSQDPPSVGANVLTF
>TRBJ2-5|14|TRBV7-2
CASSSAGTQETQYF
>TRBJ1-3|14|TRBV5-4
CASSFTGPGNTIYF
>TRBJ2-5|15|TRBV4-1
CASSQTAGTEETQYF
>TRBJ1-5|17|TRBV4-2
CASSQDGDIGSNQPQHF
>TRBJ2-7|14|TRBV7-2
CAGSSLGTAYEQYF
>TRBJ2-1|16|TRBV7-2
CASSSASGEPYNEQFF
>TRBJ1-1|15|TRBV12-3/TRBV12-4
CASSRILGQVTEAFF
>TRBJ2-2|15|TRBV10-2
CASSHRDRGTGELFF
>TRBJ2-4|14|TRBV6-2/TRBV6-3
CASSYSGTGVIQYF
>TRBJ2-7|16|TRBV27
CASRTGTFDSIREQYF
>TRBJ2-7|14|TRBV2
CASRGTTSSYEQYF
>TRBJ2-5|14|TRBV11-2
CASRRTESQETQYF
>TRBJ2-2|12|TRBV2
CAGSINTGELFF
>TRBJ2-5|15|TRBV10-3
CAISESRGMSETQYF
>TRBJ2-3|13|TRBV10-3
CAIEEAFTDTQYF
>TRBJ2-7|14|TRBV5-4
CASSISGEVGEQYF
>TRBJ2-5|15|TRBV7-2
CASTKQISTPETQYF
>TRBJ2-5|14|TRBV12-3/TRBV12-4
CASSGRGGAETQYF
>TRBJ2-1|16|TRBV15
CATSRARGGSDNEQFF
>TRBJ1-4|14|TRBV7-2
CASSFGQHPEKLFF
>TRBJ1-2|13|TRBV19
CASTPMEGTGYTF
>TRBJ2-1|15|TRBV6-2/TRBV6-3
CASSSYRDSNNEQFF
>TRBJ2-7|14|TRBV12-3/TRBV12-4
CASSFSSSLYEQYF
>TRBJ1-1|14|TRBV18
CASSPLVGDTEAFF
>TRBJ1-1|10|TRBV20-1
CSARDPEAFF
>TRBJ2-3|13|TRBV29-1
CSAPQGGTDTQYF
>TRBJ2-5|15|TRBV5-4
CASSLATGTKETQYF
>TRBJ1-1|16|TRBV5-1
CASSLPGRQGETEAFF
>TRBJ2-1|14|TRBV7-2
CASSLVRGENEQFF
>TRBJ2-6|17|TRBV18
CASSPRQLIEGANVLTF
>TRBJ1-1|15|TRBV9
CASSTLQGRSTEAFF
>TRBJ2-3|18|TRBV4-1
CASSQGPDRGIRTDTQYF
>TRBJ1-5|13|TRBV28
CASSGRVNQPQHF
>TRBJ2-5|14|TRBV28
CASSPGWGGETQYF
>TRBJ2-1|13|TRBV6-2/TRBV6-3
CASCLGSYNEQFF
>TRBJ2-3|15|TRBV30
CAWTRDRVTPDTQYF
>TRBJ2-5|14|TRBV7-6
CASSLAITLETQYF
>TRBJ1-3|16|TRBV7-9
CASSLARLTSGNTIYF
>TRBJ2-6|16|TRBV15
CATSTEGVGRPGVLTF
>TRBJ2-1|14|TRBV20-1
CSADTSGGANEQFF
>TRBJ2-1|16|TRBV11-2
CASSLDLSAGWNEQFF
>TRBJ1-6|16|TRBV15
CATSRELSSYNSPLHF
>TRBJ1-2|15|TRBV12-3/TRBV12-4
CASSNPDPSATGYTF
>TRBJ2-7|14|TRBV11-2
CASSLESRVYEQYF
>TRBJ2-3|16|TRBV5-1
CASSQKRGEEADTQYF